This T cell receptor (beta chain) is from a study of blood T cell repertoires in COVID-19. Study in general: Sources were T cells, B-cell-depleted T cells, or PBMCs; the material itself was cDNA or gDNA.

Per the original methods: It was from reference gene primer amplification that nucleated cell counts were estimated. TCRdb keeps only in-frame clones here, not all; method: immunoSEQ multiplex PCR. For V, J and clone size, that table is used; D and trimming come from the DNA. This sample has approximately 66,000 clones; 85% to 90% occur once, and the top ten carry approximately 8.8%. CDR3 length equals 13 residues. The V gene's germline CDR1 is SGHNT and CDR2 YENEEA. V lost 5 bases, J lost 6 bases, and 12 bases lay in between. J is TRBJ2-3 and V is TRBV11-3, with D maybe TRBD2 (6 bases). This TCR came from a human donor with active COVID-19. The donor label of this sample is uncertain. Sequencing input: peripheral blood. CDR3 sequence reads: CASSLGGWDTQYF. Written as DNA, the CDR3 is TGTGCCAGCAGCCTAGGAGGGTGGGATACGCAGTATTTT.